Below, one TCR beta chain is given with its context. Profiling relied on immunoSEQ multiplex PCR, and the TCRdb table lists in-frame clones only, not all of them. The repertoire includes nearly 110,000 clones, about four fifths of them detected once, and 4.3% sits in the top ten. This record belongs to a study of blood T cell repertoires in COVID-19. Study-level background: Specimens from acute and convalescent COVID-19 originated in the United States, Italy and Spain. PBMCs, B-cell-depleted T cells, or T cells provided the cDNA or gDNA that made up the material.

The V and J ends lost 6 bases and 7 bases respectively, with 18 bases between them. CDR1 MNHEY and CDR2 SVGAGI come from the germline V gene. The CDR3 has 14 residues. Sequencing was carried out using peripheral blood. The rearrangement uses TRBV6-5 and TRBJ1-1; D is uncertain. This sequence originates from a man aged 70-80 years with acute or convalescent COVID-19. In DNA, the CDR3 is TGTGCCAGCAGGGTTGTTCGGGAAACTATTGAAGCTTTCTTT. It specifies CASRVVRETIEAFF.